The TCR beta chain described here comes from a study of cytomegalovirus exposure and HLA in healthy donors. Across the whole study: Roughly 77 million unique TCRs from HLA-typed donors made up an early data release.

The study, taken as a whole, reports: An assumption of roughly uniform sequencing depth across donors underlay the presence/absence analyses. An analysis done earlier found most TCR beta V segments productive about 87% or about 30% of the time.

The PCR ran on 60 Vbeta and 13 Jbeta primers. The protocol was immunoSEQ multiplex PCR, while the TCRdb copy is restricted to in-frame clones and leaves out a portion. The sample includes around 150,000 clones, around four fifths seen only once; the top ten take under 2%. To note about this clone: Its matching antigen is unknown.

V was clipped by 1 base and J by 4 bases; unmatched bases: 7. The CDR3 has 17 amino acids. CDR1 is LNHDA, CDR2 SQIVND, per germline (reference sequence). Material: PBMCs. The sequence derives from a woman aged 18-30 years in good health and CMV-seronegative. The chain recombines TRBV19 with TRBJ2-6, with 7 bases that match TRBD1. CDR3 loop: CASSIGTGQSGANVLTF. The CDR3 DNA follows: TGTGCCAGTAGTATAGGGACAGGCCAGTCAGGGGCCAACGTCCTGACTTTC.